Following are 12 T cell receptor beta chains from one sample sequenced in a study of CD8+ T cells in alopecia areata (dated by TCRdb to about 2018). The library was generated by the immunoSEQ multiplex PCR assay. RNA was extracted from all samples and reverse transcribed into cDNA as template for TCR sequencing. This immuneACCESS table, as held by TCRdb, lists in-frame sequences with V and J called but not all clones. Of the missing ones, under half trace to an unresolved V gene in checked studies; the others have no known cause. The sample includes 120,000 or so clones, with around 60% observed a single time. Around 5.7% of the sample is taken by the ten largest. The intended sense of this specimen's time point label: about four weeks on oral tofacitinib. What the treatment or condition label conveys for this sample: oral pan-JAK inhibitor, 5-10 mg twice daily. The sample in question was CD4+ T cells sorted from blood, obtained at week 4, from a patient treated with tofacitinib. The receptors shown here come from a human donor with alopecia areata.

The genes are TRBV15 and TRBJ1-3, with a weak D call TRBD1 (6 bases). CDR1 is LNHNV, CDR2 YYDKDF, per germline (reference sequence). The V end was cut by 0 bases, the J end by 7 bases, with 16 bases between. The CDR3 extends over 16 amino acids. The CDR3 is CATSRDASGAVNTIYF. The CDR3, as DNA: TGTGCCACCAGCAGAGATGCCTCAGGGGCAGTGAACACCATATATTTT.

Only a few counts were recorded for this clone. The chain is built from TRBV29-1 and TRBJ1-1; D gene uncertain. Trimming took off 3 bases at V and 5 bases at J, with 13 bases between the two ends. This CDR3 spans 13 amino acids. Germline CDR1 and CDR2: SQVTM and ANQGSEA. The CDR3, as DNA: TGCAGCGTTGAGCCTGCTTCGGGGACTGAAGCTTTCTTT. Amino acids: CSVEPASGTEAFF.

This CDR3 is CASSLAAGDTEAFF. In DNA form, the CDR3 reads TGTGCCAGCAGCTTAGCGGCAGGGGATACTGAAGCTTTCTTT. The gene calls are TRBV7-6 and TRBJ1-1, with D tentatively TRBD1 (6 bases). The CDR3 has 14 amino acids. Deletions cut 0 bases from V and 5 bases from J, with 10 bases between. CDR1 is SGHVS and CDR2 is FNYEAQ in the germline V gene.

The CDR3: CASRLHSRVIQETQYF. CDR3 nucleotides: TGTGCCAGCCGACTTCACTCCAGGGTAATCCAAGAGACCCAGTACTTC. The chain employs TRBV7-2 and TRBJ2-5, with D possibly matching TRBD1 (5 bases). The CDR3 length is 16 residues. Trimming cost V 8 bases and J 1 base, with 20 bases left between them. CDR1 is SGHTA, CDR2 FQGNSA, per germline.

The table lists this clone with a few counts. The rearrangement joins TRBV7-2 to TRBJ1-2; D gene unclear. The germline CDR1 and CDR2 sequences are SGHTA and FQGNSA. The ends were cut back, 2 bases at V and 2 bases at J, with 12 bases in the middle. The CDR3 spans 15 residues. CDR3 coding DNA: TGTGCCAGCAGCTTATCCTCTGCCCAGAACTATGGCTACACCTTC. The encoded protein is CASSLSSAQNYGYTF.

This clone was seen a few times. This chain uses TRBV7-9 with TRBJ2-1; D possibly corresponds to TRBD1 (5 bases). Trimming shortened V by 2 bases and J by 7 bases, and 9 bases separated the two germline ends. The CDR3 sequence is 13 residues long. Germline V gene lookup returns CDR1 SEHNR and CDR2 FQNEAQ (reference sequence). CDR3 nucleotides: TGTGCCAGCAGCTTATCAGGGCTTAATGAGCAGTTCTTC. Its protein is CASSLSGLNEQFF. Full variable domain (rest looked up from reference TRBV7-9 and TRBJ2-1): DTGVSQNPRHKITKRGQNVTFRCDPISEHNRLYWYRQTLGQGPEFLTYFQNEAQLEKSRLLSDRFSAERPKGSFSTLEIQRTEQGDSAMYLCASSLSGLNEQFFGPGTRLTVL.

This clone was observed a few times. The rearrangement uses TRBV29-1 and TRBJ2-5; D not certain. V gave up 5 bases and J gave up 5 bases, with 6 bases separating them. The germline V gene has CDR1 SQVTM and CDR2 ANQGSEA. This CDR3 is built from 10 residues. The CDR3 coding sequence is TGCAGCGTTAGTTACGAGACCCAGTACTTC. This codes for CSVSYETQYF.

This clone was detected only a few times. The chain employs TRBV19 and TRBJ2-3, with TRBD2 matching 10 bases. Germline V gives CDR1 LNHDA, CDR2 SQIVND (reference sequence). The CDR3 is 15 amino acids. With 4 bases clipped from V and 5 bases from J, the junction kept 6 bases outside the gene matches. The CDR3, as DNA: TGTGCCAGTAGTACCGCTAGCGGGAGTGGAGATACGCAGTATTTT. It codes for CASSTASGSGDTQYF.

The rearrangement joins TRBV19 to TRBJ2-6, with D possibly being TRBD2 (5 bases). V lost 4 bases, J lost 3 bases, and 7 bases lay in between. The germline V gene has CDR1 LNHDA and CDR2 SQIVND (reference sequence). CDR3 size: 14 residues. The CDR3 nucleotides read TGTGCCAGTAGTAGCGGGCTTGGGGCCAACGTCCTGACTTTC. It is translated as CASSSGLGANVLTF.

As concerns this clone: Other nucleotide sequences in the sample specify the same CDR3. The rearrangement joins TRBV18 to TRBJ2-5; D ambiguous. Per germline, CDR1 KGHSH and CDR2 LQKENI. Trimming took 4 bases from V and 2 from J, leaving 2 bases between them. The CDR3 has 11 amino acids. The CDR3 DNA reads TGTGCCAGCTCACTTCAAGAGACCCAGTACTTC. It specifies CASSLQETQYF.

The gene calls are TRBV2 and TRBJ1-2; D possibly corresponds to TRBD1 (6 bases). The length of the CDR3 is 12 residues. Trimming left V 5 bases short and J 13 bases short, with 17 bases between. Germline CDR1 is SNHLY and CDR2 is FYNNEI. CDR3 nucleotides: TGTGCCAGCAGTCAGGATGACAGGATCGGCACCTTC. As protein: CASSQDDRIGTF.

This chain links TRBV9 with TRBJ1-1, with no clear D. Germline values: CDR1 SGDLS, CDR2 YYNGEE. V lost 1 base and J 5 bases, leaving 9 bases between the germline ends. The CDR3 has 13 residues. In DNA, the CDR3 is TGTGCCAGCAGCGTATATTCTGAGACTGAAGCTTTCTTT. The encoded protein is CASSVYSETEAFF.